The present entry profiles one T cell receptor beta chain with its context. Its antigen is undetermined. This CDR3 is built from 16 residues. Germline CDR1 MRHNA, CDR2 SNTAGT. V lost 5 bases and J lost 9, with 23 bases in between. These data belong to a study of PD-1 blockade in classical Hodgkin lymphoma. Overall study findings and caveats: Causes of the repertoire differences remain undefined, possibly disease activity or prior therapy.

The patients all showed relapse after autologous stem cell transplantation, while their brentuximab vedotin exposure varied. The assay was immunoSEQ multiplex PCR, and TCRdb's table has in-frame clones only and misses some. Of roughly 50,000 clones in the sample, over 75% were seen once. This clonotype originated in a human donor with classical Hodgkin lymphoma. The chain links TRBV6-4 to TRBJ2-1, with TRBD2 as a possible D gene (6 bases). Sequenced here: peripheral blood mononuclear cells (PBMCs), sampled at baseline. As DNA, the CDR3 is TGTGCCAGCAGTAAGGACCATGGATCGGGAGAAAGTGAGCAGTTCTTC. This gives the protein CASSKDHGSGESEQFF.